These 30 T cell receptor beta chains came from one sample sequenced in a study of T cell responses to AZD1222 COVID-19 vaccine. Profiling relied on immunoSEQ multiplex PCR, and the TCRdb table lists in-frame clones only, not all of them. The table lists 130,000 to 150,000 clones, 88% of them singletons. The material was peripheral blood, obtained on day 0 of AZD1222 vaccination. These receptors all stem from an adult in good health.

The chain joins TRBV7-9 to TRBJ1-3; 7 bases map to TRBD1. Looked up from germline, CDR1 is SEHNR and CDR2 is FQNEAQ (reference sequence). Trimming at V came to 2 bases and at J to 1 base, leaving 5 bases not matched to a gene. CDR3 size: 16 residues. The CDR3 protein is CASSLRAGGSGNTIYF. Here the CDR3 DNA reads TGTGCCAGCAGCTTAAGGGCAGGGGGTTCTGGAAACACCATATATTTT.

The chain combines TRBV9 with TRBJ1-2; tentatively, D is TRBD1 (6 bases). V was clipped by 4 bases and J by 2 bases, with 9 bases between them. CDR1 is SGDLS and CDR2 is YYNGEE in the germline V gene. This CDR3 spans 13 amino acids. CDR3 region: CASSQGQNYGYTF. The CDR3 DNA is TGTGCCAGCAGCCAAGGACAGAACTATGGCTACACCTTC. The full variable domain, in which reference TRBV9 and TRBJ1-2 provide the parts outside the CDR3, is DSGVTQTPKHLITATGQRVTLRCSPRSGDLSVYWYQQSLDQGLQFLIQYYNGEERAKGNILERFSAQQFPDLHSELNLSSLELGDSALYFCASSQGQNYGYTFGSGTRLTVV.

This chain uses TRBV3-1 (or the pseudogene TRBV3-2) with TRBJ2-7; the D gene is possibly TRBD1 (5 bases). The CDR3 runs 16 residues. Germline CDR1 reads LGHDT; CDR2 reads YNNKEL (reference sequence). Deletions cut 1 base from V and 5 bases from J, with 18 bases between. In DNA, the CDR3 is TGTGCCAGCAGCCAAGCGCCTTCCAGGGTCGACAACGAGCAGTACTTC. It encodes CASSQAPSRVDNEQYF.

The V call is TRBV6-5, the J call TRBJ1-2, with D possibly matching TRBD1 (5 bases). From germline, CDR1 is MNHEY and CDR2 SVGAGI. V lost 7 bases and J lost 2, with 17 bases in between. The CDR3 runs to 15 residues. The CDR3 is CASTQPGTRNYGYTF. The CDR3, as DNA: TGTGCCAGCACACAGCCAGGGACGAGGAACTATGGCTACACCTTC.

This chain joins TRBV24-1 and TRBJ1-1; no definite D call. Trimming left V 2 bases short and J 10 bases short, with 13 bases between. The CDR3 has 13 amino acids. CDR1 and CDR2 (germline): KGHDR, SFDVKD. The CDR3 protein is CATSDSLAGVAFF. The CDR3 DNA sequence: TGTGCCACCAGTGATTCACTGGCAGGAGTAGCTTTCTTT.

The count of this clone is one. The chain recombines TRBV7-2 with TRBJ2-5, with a possible D match to TRBD2 (5 bases). This CDR3 contains 14 residues. The V end was cut by 3 bases, the J end by 4 bases, with 12 bases between. The germline gives CDR1 SGHTA, CDR2 FQGNSA. The CDR3 sequence: CASSFDRGSETQYF. Written as DNA, the CDR3 is TGTGCCAGCAGCTTTGACCGGGGTTCAGAGACCCAGTACTTC.

The chain uses TRBV7-8 and TRBJ2-1, with D perhaps TRBD2 (6 bases). V was pared by 5 bases and J by 4 bases, with 12 bases between. The germline gives CDR1 SGHVS, CDR2 FQNEAQ. CDR3 length: 14 residues. Here the CDR3 DNA reads TGTGCCAGCAGCACTTCGGGGGTATACAATGAGCAGTTCTTC. Its translation is CASSTSGVYNEQFF.

The rearrangement uses TRBV27 and TRBJ2-1, with D possibly matching TRBD1 (6 bases). The length of the CDR3 is 16 residues. V was shortened by 7 bases and J by 0 bases, with 16 bases between the two germline ends. The germline CDR1 and CDR2 sequences are MNHEY and SMNVEV (reference sequence). The CDR3 protein is CASTLTGQSSYNEQFF. The CDR3, as DNA: TGTGCCAGCACTCTCACAGGGCAAAGCTCCTACAATGAGCAGTTCTTC.

The DNA for the CDR3 is TGCAGCGTTGAACCTTTCGGAAACACTGAAGCTTTCTTT. Translation gives CSVEPFGNTEAFF. The genes are TRBV29-1 and TRBJ1-1; D remains unclear. CDR1 and CDR2 (germline): SQVTM, ANQGSEA. Trimming removed 2 bases from V and 2 bases from J, with 9 bases in between. CDR3 length: 13 residues.

Remarks on this clone: The same CDR3 is also encoded by other DNA sequences in this sample. V is TRBV11-2 and J is TRBJ2-7; D not certain. The CDR3 runs to 12 residues. Trimming pared 1 base from V and 3 bases from J, leaving 4 bases between. Germline V CDR1 and CDR2: SGHAT, FQNNGV. In DNA form, the CDR3 reads TGTGCCAGCAGCTTAGGGAGCTACGAGCAGTACTTC. Amino acid sequence: CASSLGSYEQYF.

This chain connects TRBV4-3 to TRBJ1-5; D gene unclear. The CDR3 runs to 14 residues. From germline, CDR1 is LGHNA and CDR2 YSLEER. V gave up 3 bases and J gave up 0 bases, with 6 bases separating them. CDR3 in amino acids: CASSQEHSNQPQHF. The CDR3 DNA reads TGCGCCAGCAGCCAGGAACATAGCAATCAGCCCCAGCATTTT.

This chain uses TRBV2 with TRBJ2-1; TRBD1 matches 8 bases. The germline gives CDR1 SNHLY, CDR2 FYNNEI. J was trimmed by 4 bases and V by 5 bases; bases with no gene match: 16. This CDR3 has 18 residues. This CDR3 reads CASSWAGSGQGLYNEQFF. The CDR3 DNA reads as TGTGCCAGCAGTTGGGCGGGGTCTGGACAGGGCCTTTACAATGAGCAGTTCTTC. The full variable domain, its missing parts supplied by reference TRBV2 and TRBJ2-1, is EPEVTQTPSHQVTQMGQEVILRCVPISNHLYFYWYRQILGQKVEFLVSFYNNEISEKSEIFDDQFSVERPDGSNFTLKIRSTKLEDSAMYFCASSWAGSGQGLYNEQFFGPGTRLTVL.

V usage is TRBV28 and J usage is TRBJ2-5, with D perhaps matching TRBD1 (5 bases). The CDR3 has 14 amino acids. Germline CDR1 reads MDHEN; CDR2 reads SYDVKM. V was shortened by 4 bases and J by 4 bases, with 13 bases between the two germline ends. CDR3 loop: CASSSSQGRETQYF. In DNA form, the CDR3 reads TGTGCCAGCAGTTCTTCTCAGGGCAGAGAGACCCAGTACTTC.

J is TRBJ2-1 and V is TRBV5-6; 7 bases agree with TRBD2. Germline V gives CDR1 SGHDT, CDR2 YYEEEE. Trimming cost V 4 bases and J 12 bases; bases outside gene matches: 4. This CDR3 has 11 residues. The CDR3 here is CASSAGVGQFF. CDR3 bases: TGTGCCAGCAGCGCGGGAGTTGGGCAGTTCTTC.

The gene calls are TRBV10-3 and TRBJ1-1, with unresolved D. Germline V gene data show CDR1 as ENHRY and CDR2 as SYGVKD. Trimming took off 2 bases at V and 1 base at J, with 11 bases between the two ends. The CDR3 is 15 amino acids. This chain's CDR3 is CAISETGFANTEAFF. In DNA, the CDR3 is TGTGCCATCAGTGAGACGGGGTTTGCGAACACTGAAGCTTTCTTT.

The chain links TRBV5-1 to TRBJ1-5, with D unresolved. V lost 4 bases, J lost 7 bases, and 12 bases lay in between. The length of the CDR3 is 13 residues. CDR1 is SGHRS and CDR2 is YFSETQ in the germline V gene. The DNA of the CDR3 is TGCGCCAGCAGCCCCAATCCGGGACAGCCCCAGCATTTT. It specifies CASSPNPGQPQHF.

This clone occurred a few times. The rearrangement uses TRBV30 and TRBJ1-5; TRBD1 matches at 7 bases. The V and J ends lost 5 bases and 5 bases, in that order; junction bases with no gene match: 9. This CDR3 has 14 residues. Per the germline V gene, CDR1 is GTSNPN and CDR2 is SVGIG (reference sequence). The CDR3 sequence: CAWGGGGNDQPQHF. The CDR3 nucleotides are TGTGCCTGGGGCGGAGGGGGCAATGATCAGCCCCAGCATTTT.

The chain combines TRBV11-2 with TRBJ2-7; 10 nucleotides align to TRBD1. This CDR3 comprises 14 residues. The junction had 4 bases not matched to a gene; V was cut back by 4 bases and J by 4 bases. Germline values: CDR1 SGHAT, CDR2 FQNNGV. The CDR3 is CASSSGTGVYEQYF. CDR3 coding DNA: TGTGCCAGCAGCTCCGGGACAGGGGTATACGAGCAGTACTTC.

This clone was detected a few times. V and J are TRBV11-3 and TRBJ1-1; D might be TRBD1 (6 bases). CDR3 length: 13 amino acids. V gave up 5 bases and J gave up 7 bases, with 14 bases separating them. CDR1 is SGHNT, CDR2 YENEEA, per germline. The DNA for the CDR3 is TGTGCCAGCAGCCAAGAAGGGGGGCGTGAAGCTTTCTTT. This encodes CASSQEGGREAFF.

This chain links TRBV28 with TRBJ1-3, with D possibly matching TRBD1 (6 bases). Between the trimmed V and J ends, which lost 7 bases and 2 bases, there was a span of 15 bases. The CDR3 is 15 residues long. Germline V gives CDR1 MDHEN, CDR2 SYDVKM. The CDR3, as DNA: TGTGCCAGCACCAACAGGGTATCAGCTGGAAACACCATATATTTT. Its translation: CASTNRVSAGNTIYF.

This clone appeared a few times. This sequence joins TRBV5-1 and TRBJ1-1; tentative D call: TRBD1 (5 bases). Germline CDR1 is SGHRS and CDR2 is YFSETQ. The CDR3 contains 14 residues. V shed 7 bases and J shed 1 base, with 14 bases lying between them. CDR3 nucleotides: TGCGCCAGCCGAGCTTCTACAGGGAACACTGAAGCTTTCTTT. It specifies CASRASTGNTEAFF.

The CDR3 region has the DNA TGTGCCAGCAGCTTTCCTGGGACAGGGGTAGGTGGCTACACCTTC. Encoded protein: CASSFPGTGVGGYTF. The chain recombines TRBV7-8 with TRBJ1-2, with TRBD1 identical over 10 bases. V lost 3 bases and J lost 7; bases outside the gene matches: 8. CDR1 is SGHVS and CDR2 is FQNEAQ in the germline V gene. This CDR3 has 15 residues.

The chain links TRBV5-1 to TRBJ2-2; unclear D gene. The CDR3 totals 13 residues. The V and J ends lost 4 bases and 4 bases respectively, with 8 bases between them. The germline CDR1 and CDR2 sequences are SGHRS and YFSETQ. In nucleotides, the CDR3 is TGCGCCAGCAGCCTCGTGGCCACCGGGGAGCTGTTTTTT. Its protein is CASSLVATGELFF.

The genes are TRBV5-1 and TRBJ2-2; 9 nucleotides align to TRBD1. The CDR3 loop spans 18 amino acids. Looked up from germline, CDR1 is SGHRS and CDR2 is YFSETQ. With V trimmed by 2 bases and J by 5 bases, 13 bases remained unmatched. DNA of the CDR3: TGCGCCAGCAGCTTTTCGGGGTTCGGACAGGGGCGGACCGGGGAGCTGTTTTTT. It translates to CASSFSGFGQGRTGELFF.

CDR3 nucleotide sequence: TGTGCCAGTAGTATTCTCGAAGGGGGTCGGGAGACCCAGTACTTC. Residues: CASSILEGGRETQYF. The chain is built from TRBV19 and TRBJ2-5, with D perhaps TRBD1 (6 bases). This CDR3 is built from 15 residues. CDR1 and CDR2 from the germline V gene are LNHDA and SQIVND (reference sequence). The V end was cut by 3 bases, the J end by 5 bases, with 16 bases between.

The chain couples TRBV5-1 to TRBJ1-2; TRBD1 might be the D (5 bases). The germline V gene has CDR1 SGHRS and CDR2 YFSETQ. This CDR3 is built from 17 residues. Trimming shortened V by 0 bases and J by 8 bases, and 23 bases separated the two germline ends. As DNA, the CDR3 is TGCGCCAGCAGCTTGGGGGCAGGGAGTTTATCGGGAAACGGCTACACCTTC. Its protein product is CASSLGAGSLSGNGYTF.

This rearrangement joins TRBV9 to TRBJ1-4, with TRBD1 as a possible D gene (6 bases). The CDR3 extends over 17 amino acids. CDR1 and CDR2 from the germline V gene are SGDLS and YYNGEE. V lost 0 bases and J lost 3, with 15 bases in between. The DNA of the CDR3 is TGTGCCAGCAGCGTAGCGACAGGCGGAGCCGCTAATGAAAAACTGTTTTTT. It translates to CASSVATGGAANEKLFF.

This chain joins TRBV24-1 and TRBJ2-3; TRBD2 agrees at 7 bases. CDR1 and CDR2 from the germline V gene are KGHDR and SFDVKD. The CDR3 has 14 amino acids. V dropped 6 bases and J dropped 5; count of bases not matched to a gene: 7. DNA of the CDR3: TGTGCCACCAGTACCTCGGCTAGCGGAGATACGCAGTATTTT. This codes for CATSTSASGDTQYF.

This clone was observed a single time. The V gene is TRBV28, the J gene TRBJ1-2, with D perhaps TRBD1 (5 bases). CDR3 length: 14 amino acids. The germline gives CDR1 MDHEN, CDR2 SYDVKM. V lost 3 bases, J lost 5 bases, and 13 bases lay in between. Here the CDR3 reads CASSFSEGRYGYTF. The CDR3 bases are TGTGCCAGCAGTTTCTCGGAGGGGCGGTATGGCTACACCTTC.

This clone was seen just once. This chain links TRBV29-1 with TRBJ2-7; 7 bases match TRBD1. Germline loops: CDR1 SQVTM, CDR2 ANQGSEA. Losses at the gene ends were 0 bases for V and 2 bases for J; bases not matched to a gene: 4. CDR3 length: 14 amino acids. CDR3 coding DNA: TGCAGCGTTGAAGATCCCCAGGGGGCCTACGAGCAGTACTTC. Its protein is CSVEDPQGAYEQYF.